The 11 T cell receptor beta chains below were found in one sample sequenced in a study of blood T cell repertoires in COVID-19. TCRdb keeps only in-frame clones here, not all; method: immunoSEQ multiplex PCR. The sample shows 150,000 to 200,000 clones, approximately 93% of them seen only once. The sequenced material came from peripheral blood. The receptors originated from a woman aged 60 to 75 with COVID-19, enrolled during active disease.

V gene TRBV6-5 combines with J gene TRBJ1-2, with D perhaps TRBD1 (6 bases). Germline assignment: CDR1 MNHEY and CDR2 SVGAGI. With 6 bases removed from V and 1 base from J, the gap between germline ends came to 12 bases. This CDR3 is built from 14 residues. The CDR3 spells CASRDRSFNYGYTF. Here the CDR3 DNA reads TGTGCCAGCAGAGACAGGAGCTTTAACTATGGCTACACCTTC.

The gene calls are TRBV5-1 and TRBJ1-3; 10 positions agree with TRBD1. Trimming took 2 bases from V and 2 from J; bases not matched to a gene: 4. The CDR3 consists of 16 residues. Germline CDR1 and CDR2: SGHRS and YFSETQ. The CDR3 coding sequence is TGCGCCAGCAGCTTTTTTGACAGGGGGCCTGGAAACACCATATATTTT. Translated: CASSFFDRGPGNTIYF.

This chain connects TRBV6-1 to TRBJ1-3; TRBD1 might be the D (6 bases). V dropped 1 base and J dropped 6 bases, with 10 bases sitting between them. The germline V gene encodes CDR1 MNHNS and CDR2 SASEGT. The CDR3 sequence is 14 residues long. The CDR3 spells CASSEVGGENTIYF. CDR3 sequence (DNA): TGTGCCAGCAGTGAAGTAGGGGGGGAAAACACCATATATTTT.

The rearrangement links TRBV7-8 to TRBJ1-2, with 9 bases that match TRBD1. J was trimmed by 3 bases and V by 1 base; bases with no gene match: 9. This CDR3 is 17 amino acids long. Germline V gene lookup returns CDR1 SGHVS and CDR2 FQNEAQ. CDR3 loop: CASSLGRGRDRDYGYTF. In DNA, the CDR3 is TGTGCCAGCAGCTTAGGGAGGGGACGGGACAGGGACTATGGCTACACCTTC.

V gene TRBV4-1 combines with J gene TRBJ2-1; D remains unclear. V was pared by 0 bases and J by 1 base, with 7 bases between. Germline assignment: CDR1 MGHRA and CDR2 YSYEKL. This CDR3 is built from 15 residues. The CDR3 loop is CASSQDSGSYNEQFF. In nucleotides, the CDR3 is TGCGCCAGCAGCCAAGATTCAGGATCCTACAATGAGCAGTTCTTC.

CDR3 sequence reads: CASSEGQGAHSPLHF. The CDR3 coding sequence is TGTGCCAGCAGCGAAGGACAGGGGGCGCATTCACCCCTCCACTTT. The genes are TRBV7-2 and TRBJ1-6, with 11 bases lining up with TRBD1. Germline V gives CDR1 SGHTA, CDR2 FQGNSA. J lost 8 bases, V lost 5 bases, and 5 bases had no gene match. There are 15 residues in the CDR3.

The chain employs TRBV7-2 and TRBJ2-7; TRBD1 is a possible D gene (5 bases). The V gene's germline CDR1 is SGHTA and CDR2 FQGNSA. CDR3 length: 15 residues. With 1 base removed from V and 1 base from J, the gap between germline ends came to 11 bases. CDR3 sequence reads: CASSLEGRVSYEQYF. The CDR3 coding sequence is TGTGCCAGCAGCTTAGAGGGCAGGGTTTCCTACGAGCAGTACTTC. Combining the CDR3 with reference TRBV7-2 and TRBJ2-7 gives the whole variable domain GAGVSQSPSNKVTEKGKDVELRCDPISGHTALYWYRQSLGQGLEFLIYFQGNSAPDKSGLPSDRFSAERTGGSVSTLTIQRTQQEDSAVYLCASSLEGRVSYEQYFGPGTRLTVT.

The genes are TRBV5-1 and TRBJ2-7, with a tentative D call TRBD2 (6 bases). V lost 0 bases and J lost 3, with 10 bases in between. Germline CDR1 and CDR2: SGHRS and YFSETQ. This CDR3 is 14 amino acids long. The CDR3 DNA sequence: TGCGCCAGCAGCTTGGGAGGAGGGCGCTACGAGCAGTACTTC. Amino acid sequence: CASSLGGGRYEQYF.

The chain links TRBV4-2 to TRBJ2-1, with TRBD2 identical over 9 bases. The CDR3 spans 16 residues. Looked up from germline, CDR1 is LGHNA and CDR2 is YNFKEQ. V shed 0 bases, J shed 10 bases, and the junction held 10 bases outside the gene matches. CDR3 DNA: TGTGCCAGCAGCCAAGAAGCCAGCGGGGGGTTCAAAGAGCAGTTCTTC. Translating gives CASSQEASGGFKEQFF.

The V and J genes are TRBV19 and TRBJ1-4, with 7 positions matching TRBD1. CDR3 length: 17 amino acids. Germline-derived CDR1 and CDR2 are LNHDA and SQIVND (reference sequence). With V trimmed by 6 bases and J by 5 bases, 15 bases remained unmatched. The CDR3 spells CASRTWKDRLENEKLFF. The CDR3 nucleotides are TGTGCCAGTAGGACCTGGAAGGACAGGCTCGAGAATGAAAAACTGTTTTTT. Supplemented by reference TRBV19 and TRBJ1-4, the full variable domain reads DGGITQSPKYLFRKEGQNVTLSCEQNLNHDAMYWYRQDPGQGLRLIYYSQIVNDFQKGDIAEGYSVSREKKESFPLTVTSAQKNPTAFYLCASRTWKDRLENEKLFFGSGTQLSVL.

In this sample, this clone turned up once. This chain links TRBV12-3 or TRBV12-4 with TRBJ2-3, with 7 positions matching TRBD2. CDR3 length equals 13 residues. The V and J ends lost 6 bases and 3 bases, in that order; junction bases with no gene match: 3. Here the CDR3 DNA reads TGTGCCAGCAGCCTGGGACTAACAGATACGCAGTATTTT. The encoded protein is CASSLGLTDTQYF.